This T cell receptor beta chain was retrieved from a study of blood T cell repertoires in COVID-19. Study information: Some COVID-19 samples were acute and others convalescent; all came from the United States, Italy and Spain. Sample material is recorded as cDNA or gDNA derived from T cells, B-cell-depleted T cells, or PBMCs.

The CDR3 loop spans 13 amino acids. From germline, CDR1 is SGHAT and CDR2 FQNNGV. The V end lost 3 bases, the J end lost 2 bases, and 6 bases lay between the germline ends. Per the authors' pipeline: Estimation of nucleated cell counts relied on the amplification of reference gene primers. The table came from immunoSEQ multiplex PCR; TCRdb's copy has only in-frame clones and leaves some out. That table is the source of V, J and clone size, and D and trimming were worked out from the DNA. The profile shows under 200,000 clones, over 75% of them singletons. The chain joins TRBV11-2 to TRBJ2-3; D gene unclear. The source of this sequence is a man aged 45 to 65 with acute or convalescent COVID-19. Sequencing was done on a sample of peripheral blood. The DNA of the CDR3 is TGTGCCAGCAGCTTTATTTTCACAGATACGCAGTATTTT. Encoded protein: CASSFIFTDTQYF.